The next 21 T cell receptor delta chains were all read from a single sample in a study of gamma-delta T cells after stem cell transplantation. TCRdb repeated clone calling on the RT-PCR reads with CATT. Here the sample spans around 2,700 delta-chain clones, about 4.5% being singletons. The material sequenced was gamma-delta T cells. All receptors come from a human donor. It is not recorded whose cells these are; they may come from a transplant donor.

The chain recombines TRDV2 with TRDJ3; TRDD3 agrees at 8 bases. The CDR3 has 21 amino acids. Per the germline V gene, CDR1 is GEAIGNYY and CDR2 is EKD. Trimming removed 3 bases from V and 0 bases from J; junction bases left unmatched: 15. CDR3 region: CACDLLGASEQSSWDTRQMFF. CDR3 DNA: TGTGCCTGTGACCTACTGGGGGCTAGTGAGCAGAGCTCCTGGGACACCCGACAGATGTTTTTC.

The sample holds a few counts of this clone. Here the CDR3 DNA reads TGTGCCTGTGACTTTATACTGGGGGATACCGTGTACACCGATAAACTCATCTTT. Translating it yields CACDFILGDTVYTDKLIF. V and J are TRDV2 and TRDJ1; 12 positions agree with TRDD3. Unmatched junction bases numbered 10, after V lost 3 bases and J lost 0 bases. Germline CDR1 GEAIGNYY, CDR2 EKD. The CDR3 loop spans 18 amino acids.

This clone is categorized as medium-sized (0.01 to 0.1%). The genes are TRDV2 and TRDJ1, with 9 bases lining up with TRDD3. J was trimmed by 0 bases and V by 0 bases; bases with no gene match: 7. From germline, CDR1 is GEAIGNYY and CDR2 EKD. This CDR3 region has 17 residues. CDR3: CACDTLGDYRYTDKLIF. CDR3 bases: TGTGCCTGTGACACCCTGGGGGATTATCGTTACACCGATAAACTCATCTTT.

Turning to this clone: With only one base between it and a far larger clone, this is likely a read error. The chain combines TRDV2 with TRDJ2; 12 bases fit TRDD3. The CDR3 covers 17 residues. V lost 3 bases, J lost 7 bases, and 11 bases stayed unmatched. Germline V gives CDR1 GEAIGNYY, CDR2 EKD. The chain's CDR3 is CACDRLLGDTGIAQLFF. Here the CDR3 DNA reads TGTGCCTGTGACCGATTACTGGGGGATACCGGGATAGCACAACTCTTCTTT.

In its sample, this clone was seen a few times. The chain links TRDV2 to TRDJ1, with TRDD3 matching over 13 bases. Germline-derived CDR1 and CDR2 are GEAIGNYY and EKD. V lost 0 bases to trimming and J lost 7 bases; unmatched junction nucleotides: 16. This CDR3 comprises 19 residues. The DNA for the CDR3 is TGTGCCTGTGACACCGTACCTACTGGGGGATACGACAGAGGGGGTAAACTCATCTTT. Its translation is CACDTVPTGGYDRGGKLIF.

A word on this clone: A far larger clone is a single base away, which makes a read error likely. V gene TRDV2 combines with J gene TRDJ1; 11 bases match TRDD3. V shed 3 bases and J 0 bases; nucleotides not matched to a gene: 8. Per the germline V gene, CDR1 is GEAIGNYY and CDR2 is EKD. The CDR3 covers 17 residues. The CDR3 sequence is CACDALGDTRYTDKLIF. The CDR3, as DNA: TGTGCCTGTGACGCTCTGGGGGATACCCGGTACACCGATAAACTCATCTTT.

As to this clone: A far larger clone is one nucleotide away, so this likely arose from a read error. At the DNA level, this CDR3 is encoded by other sequences in the same sample as well. The chain carries TRDV2 and TRDJ1; TRDD3 matches 11 bases. The CDR3 consists of 17 residues. V lost 0 bases to trimming and J lost 0 bases; unmatched junction nucleotides: 5. Looked up from germline, CDR1 is GEAIGNYY and CDR2 is EKD. The CDR3 loop reads CACDTLGDTRYTDKLIF. CDR3 nucleotide sequence: TGTGCCTGTGACACCCTGGGGGATACCCGGTACACCGATAAACTCATCTTT.

The chain couples TRDV2 to TRDJ1, with 7 bases fitting TRDD3. This CDR3 contains 18 residues. J was trimmed by 2 bases and V by 4 bases; bases with no gene match: 18. Germline V lookup: CDR1 GEAIGNYY, CDR2 EKD. The DNA of the CDR3 is TGTGCCTGTGAGAAACTGGGGACCCACACAGCGAGAACCGATAAACTCATCTTT. Translating it yields CACEKLGTHTARTDKLIF.

This clone occurred a few times. The genes are TRDV2 and TRDJ1; possibly TRDD3 for D (5 bases). This CDR3 contains 22 residues. Germline CDR1 is GEAIGNYY and CDR2 is EKD. Trimming removed 3 bases from V and 0 bases from J, with 34 bases in between. The CDR3 is CACDAVPLGTTDGLEYTDKLIF. The CDR3 DNA reads as TGTGCCTGTGACGCGGTCCCGCTGGGTACAACCGACGGGCTCGAGTACACCGATAAACTCATCTTT.

This chain joins TRDV2 and TRDJ1; 13 bases are a match to TRDD3. Trimming removed 0 bases from V and 9 bases from J; junction bases left unmatched: 9. The CDR3 runs 16 residues. Germline loops: CDR1 GEAIGNYY, CDR2 EKD. As DNA, the CDR3 is TGTGCCTGTGACACCGTCCGAACTGGGGGATACGCCGAACTCATCTTT. This encodes CACDTVRTGGYAELIF.

To note about this clone: This sequence is one base from a far larger clone and is likely a read error. This sample also contains other DNA sequences that code for the same CDR3. The rearrangement joins TRDV2 to TRDJ1; 12 bases are shared with TRDD3. The V gene's germline CDR1 is GEAIGNYY and CDR2 EKD. The CDR3 totals 19 residues. As DNA, the CDR3 is TGTGCCTGCGACACTGTTCTGGGGGATACGAAGGGCCACACCGATAAACTCATCTTT. This codes for CACDTVLGDTKGHTDKLIF.

This clone was seen a handful of times. This sequence may be a read error, since a much larger clone differs from it by one base. The rearrangement uses TRDV2 and TRDJ1, with TRDD3 matching 8 bases. CDR1 GEAIGNYY and CDR2 EKD come from the germline V gene. The CDR3 has 17 residues. Germline trimming cut 3 bases from V and 0 bases from J; bases unmatched to any gene: 11. In nucleotides, the CDR3 is TGTGCCTGTGACGCCGTCTGGGGGAACGAGTACACCGATAAACTCATCTTT. It encodes CACDAVWGNEYTDKLIF.

This clone was counted between two and nine times. This chain's CDR3 is CACDFILGDPKYTDKLIF. The CDR3 nucleotides read TGTGCCTGTGACTTTATACTGGGGGACCCGAAGTACACCGATAAACTCATCTTT. The genes are TRDV2 and TRDJ1, with 9 bases aligning to TRDD3. CDR3 length equals 18 residues. Trimming at V came to 3 bases and at J to 0 bases, leaving 13 bases not matched to a gene. CDR1 and CDR2 from the germline V gene are GEAIGNYY and EKD.

This clone has just a few counts. A much larger clone differs from this one at a single base, so this may be a read error. V and J are TRDV2 and TRDJ3; 8 bases align to TRDD3. From germline, CDR1 is GEAIGNYY and CDR2 EKD. V was clipped by 0 bases and J by 0 bases; unmatched bases: 6. The CDR3 extends over 19 amino acids. The CDR3 nucleotides read TGTGCCTGTGACACCCCCCTGGGGGAGAGCTCCTGGGACACCCGACAGATGTTTTTC. Translation gives CACDTPLGESSWDTRQMFF.

By share of the sample, this clone is large. The gene calls are TRDV2 and TRDJ1; 10 nucleotides match TRDD3. The junction had 11 bases not matched to a gene; V was cut back by 2 bases and J by 3 bases. This CDR3 spans 17 amino acids. Germline V gene lookup returns CDR1 GEAIGNYY and CDR2 EKD. CDR3: CACDIVGDTSRADKLIF. The CDR3, as DNA: TGTGCCTGTGACATCGTGGGGGATACCTCACGGGCCGATAAACTCATCTTT.

This clone was seen only a few times. This likely reflects a read error, since a far larger clone is one base away. The chain joins TRDV2 to TRDJ1; 8 bases fit TRDD3. CDR3 size: 19 residues. Per the germline V gene, CDR1 is GEAIGNYY and CDR2 is EKD. CDR3 bases: TGTGCCTGTGACACCGTCCGGTCTGGGGGAGACCTTGACACCGATAAACCCATCTTT. Translating it yields CACDTVRSGGDLDTDKPIF.

In this sample, this clone is medium-sized (0.01 to 0.1%). This rearrangement joins TRDV2 to TRDJ1; TRDD3 agrees at 11 bases. Trimming at V came to 3 bases and at J to 0 bases, leaving 11 bases not matched to a gene. CDR3 length: 18 amino acids. The germline V gene encodes CDR1 GEAIGNYY and CDR2 EKD. DNA of the CDR3: TGTGCCTGTGACCCCGTACTGGGGGATATGGGGTACACCGATAAACTCATCTTT. This codes for CACDPVLGDMGYTDKLIF.

Comment on this clone: A much more abundant neighbour one base away suggests this may be a read error. This rearrangement joins TRDV2 to TRDJ1; 8 nucleotides match TRDD3. This CDR3 is built from 15 residues. Trimming removed 1 base from V and 3 bases from J; junction bases left unmatched: 6. CDR1 GEAIGNYY and CDR2 EKD come from the germline V gene. The CDR3 loop reads CACDTAGGLPDKLIF. The CDR3 nucleotides read TGTGCCTGTGACACGGCTGGGGGACTCCCCGATAAACTCATCTTT.

A remark on this clone: A far larger clone is only one base removed, so a read error is likely. The chain recombines TRDV2 with TRDJ1; 8 bases are a match to TRDD3. The CDR3 length is 19 residues. Germline CDR1 is GEAIGNYY and CDR2 is EKD. The DNA for the CDR3 is TGTGCCTATGACACCGTCCGGTCTGGGGGAGACCTTGACACCGATAAACTCATCTTT. Amino acid sequence: CAYDTVRSGGDLDTDKLIF.

This clone has only a few counts. The chain has TRDV2 and TRDJ1; 8 bases match TRDD3. This CDR3 is 20 amino acids long. Looked up from germline, CDR1 is GEAIGNYY and CDR2 is EKD. With 6 bases clipped from V and 0 bases from J, the junction kept 23 bases outside the gene matches. The CDR3 reads CACQPLRGTGGQSYTDKLIF. DNA for the CDR3: TGTGCCTGTCAACCCCTAAGGGGAACTGGGGGCCAATCGTACACCGATAAACTCATCTTT.

This clone is medium-sized in the sample. The chain carries TRDV2 and TRDJ1; 12 nucleotides line up with TRDD3. Losses at the gene ends were 0 bases for V and 1 base for J; bases not matched to a gene: 8. The germline CDR1 and CDR2 sequences are GEAIGNYY and EKD. There are 18 residues in the CDR3. This CDR3 reads CACDTLPGGYASTDKLIF. The CDR3 region has the DNA TGTGCCTGTGACACCCTTCCTGGGGGATACGCGAGCACCGATAAACTCATCTTT.